This is a list of T cell receptor beta chains from one sample in a study of blood T cell repertoires in COVID-19. Profiling relied on immunoSEQ multiplex PCR, and the TCRdb table lists in-frame clones only, not all of them. The sample consists of 250,000 to 300,000 clones, about nine tenths of them appearing once. Sequences were obtained from PBMCs or T cells enriched from blood (not recorded which). The receptors were gathered from a woman aged 40-49 years with acute COVID-19. Both conserved end residues are part of each CDR3. Each record gives: J gene, clone size, CDR3 length, D gene, V gene, CDR3 DNA, CDR3 protein. A D gene is named only where the DNA matches it firmly. The size of a clone is reported for some rows only, either as once, few or many, or as a class for expanded clones.

>TRBJ1-1|NA|11|NA|TRBV19
TGTGCCACAAGGGGGAACACTGAAGCTTTCTTT
CATRGNTEAFF
>TRBJ2-7|NA|13|NA|TRBV27
TGTGCCAGCAGTTCGGGTACCTCCTACGAGCAGTACTTC
CASSSGTSYEQYF
>TRBJ2-2|NA|15|TRBD1|TRBV27
TGTGCCAGCAGTTTAGGGACAGTTAACACCGGGGAGCTGTTTTTT
CASSLGTVNTGELFF
>TRBJ2-3|NA|17|NA|TRBV21-1
TGTGCCAGCAGCAAAAGGACAGGGGGGTTGTGTGTAGATACGCAGTATTTT
CASSKRTGGLCVDTQYF
>TRBJ2-3|once|15|NA|TRBV19
TGTGCCAGTAGTCCTGTGAGGGGGAGCACAGATACGCAGTATTTT
CASSPVRGSTDTQYF
>TRBJ1-1|NA|15|NA|TRBV7-2
TGTGCCAGCAGCCCGGGGCAGGGGATCGGCACTGAAGCTTTCTTT
CASSPGQGIGTEAFF
>TRBJ2-5|NA|18|TRBD2|TRBV19
TGTGCCAGTAGTATAGGCGTTTTGGTAGCGGGAGGAATGGAGACCCAGTACTTC
CASSIGVLVAGGMETQYF
>TRBJ1-1|NA|16|TRBD1|TRBV4-2
TGTGCCAGCAGCCAAGCGCGGGGACAGGGGAGTTCTGAAGCTTTCTTT
CASSQARGQGSSEAFF
>TRBJ2-7|NA|19|TRBD2|TRBV2
TGTGCCAGCAGTCTAGAAACCCCTGGAACTAGCGGGGGATCCTACGAGCAGTACTTC
CASSLETPGTSGGSYEQYF
>TRBJ2-5|few|13|NA|TRBV5-6
TGTGCCAGCAGCAGGTCAGGGGGGGAGACCCAGTACTTC
CASSRSGGETQYF
>TRBJ2-1|NA|13|NA|TRBV9
TGTGCCAGCAGCGTAGAGGCGGGAAATGAGCAGTTCTTC
CASSVEAGNEQFF
>TRBJ2-5|few|13|NA|TRBV11-3
TGTGCCAGCAGCTTCCTCGAGTGGGAGACCCAGTACTTC
CASSFLEWETQYF
>TRBJ1-3|NA|14|NA|TRBV28
TGTGCCAGCAGCAATACAGGTTCTGGAAACACCATATATTTT
CASSNTGSGNTIYF
>TRBJ2-7|NA|14|TRBD1|TRBV2
TGTGCCAGCAGGCGCGGACAGGCATCCTACGAGCAGTACTTC
CASRRGQASYEQYF
>TRBJ1-2|NA|17|NA|TRBV5-8
TGTGCCAGCAGCTTGAGCGGTTATGAAACTCCAGTCTATGGCTACACCTTC
CASSLSGYETPVYGYTF
>TRBJ1-2|NA|14|TRBD1|TRBV20-1
TGCAGTGCTAGTTTAGGACAGGGGGCTGGGGGCTACACCTTC
CSASLGQGAGGYTF
>TRBJ2-6|NA|17|NA|TRBV7-6
TGTGCCAGCAGCTTAGGACAACTCCTCGGTGGGGCCAACGTCCTGACTTTC
CASSLGQLLGGANVLTF
>TRBJ2-7|NA|16|NA|TRBV5-1
TGCGCCAGCAGCTTGGGGGACATAAAATGGTCCTACGAGCAGTACTTC
CASSLGDIKWSYEQYF
>TRBJ2-3|NA|16|TRBD2|TRBV7-3
TGTGCCAGCAGCCCCTCGACTAGCGGGAGCACAGATACGCAGTATTTT
CASSPSTSGSTDTQYF
>TRBJ2-5|NA|16|NA|TRBV7-2
TGTGCCAGCCAAACGGCGGATACAGGGCAACAAGAGACCCAGTACTTC
CASQTADTGQQETQYF
>TRBJ1-4|NA|19|NA|TRBV6-1
TGTGCCAGCAGTGAAGCGACTCAATCAGGGGTCGGAACTAATGAAAAACTGTTTTTT
CASSEATQSGVGTNEKLFF
>TRBJ2-7|NA|15|TRBD1|TRBV5-1
TGCGCCAGCAGCTCTTCCTCGACAGGGTTGGACGAGCAGTACTTC
CASSSSSTGLDEQYF
>TRBJ2-1|NA|15|NA|TRBV5-1
TGCGCCAGCAGCTTGGACCCCCCAGGAAGTGATGAGCAGTTCTTC
CASSLDPPGSDEQFF
>TRBJ2-2|NA|17|TRBD2|TRBV7-2
TGTGCCAGCACCCCCTTCTTTAGCGGGAGGGGCACCGGGGAGCTGTTTTTT
CASTPFFSGRGTGELFF
>TRBJ2-1|once|13|NA|TRBV28
TGTGCCAGCAGTTTCGAGGACTACAATGAGCAGTTCTTC
CASSFEDYNEQFF
>TRBJ2-2|once|16|TRBD1|TRBV2
TGTGCCAGCAGTGGCTCGGGACAGGGGTACACCGGGGAGCTGTTTTTT
CASSGSGQGYTGELFF
>TRBJ2-2|NA|11|NA|TRBV27
TGTGCCAGCAGGAGAACCGGGGAGCTGTTTTTT
CASRRTGELFF
>TRBJ1-3|NA|15|TRBD1|TRBV28
TGTGCCAGCAGTTTACAGGGGGCTAGGGGAAACACCATATATTTT
CASSLQGARGNTIYF
>TRBJ1-1|once|13|TRBD1|TRBV7-3
TGTGCCAGCAGCTTAGACAAAGACAGGGTGCCTTTCTTT
CASSLDKDRVPFF
>TRBJ2-7|NA|15|NA|TRBV6-2/TRBV6-3
TGTGCCAGCAGTCGGTATCAGGGTATTGGGTACGAGCAGTACTTC
CASSRYQGIGYEQYF
>TRBJ1-2|NA|14|NA|TRBV28
TGTGCCAGCAGTTTGCCCTCAGGACTCTATGGCTACACCTTC
CASSLPSGLYGYTF
>TRBJ1-1|NA|13|NA|TRBV7-9
TGTGCCAGCAGCTTAGGAGGGCCCACTGAAGCTTTCTTT
CASSLGGPTEAFF
>TRBJ2-5|NA|15|NA|TRBV15
TGTGCCACCAGCAGCCACACAGGGCGGGAAGAGACCCAGTACTTC
CATSSHTGREETQYF
>TRBJ1-3|NA|14|TRBD1|TRBV7-8
TGTGCCAGCAGCGACGGGACAGCTGGAAACACCATATATTTT
CASSDGTAGNTIYF
>TRBJ1-1|NA|12|NA|TRBV30
TGTGCCTTTGAACGGAGGGGCACTGAAGCTTTCTTT
CAFERRGTEAFF
>TRBJ2-1|NA|15|TRBD2|TRBV18
TGTGCCAGCTCACCCCCTAGCGGGGGGGCAAATGAGCAGTTCTTC
CASSPPSGGANEQFF
>TRBJ1-2|NA|15|NA|TRBV7-8
TGTGCCAGCAGCTCCGGCGGGGGGCTTTACTATGGCTACACCTTC
CASSSGGGLYYGYTF
>TRBJ2-1|NA|17|TRBD2|TRBV28
TGTGCCAGCAGTACTACTAGCGGGGGGGCTAGATACAATGAGCAGTTCTTC
CASSTTSGGARYNEQFF
>TRBJ1-1|NA|14|TRBD1|TRBV5-1
TGCGCCAGCAGCTTGGCCGGGACAGGCCTCGGGGCTTTCTTT
CASSLAGTGLGAFF
>TRBJ2-1|NA|15|TRBD2|TRBV6-4
TGTGCCAGCAGTGCTAGCGGGATGACTTACAATGAGCAGTTCTTC
CASSASGMTYNEQFF
>TRBJ2-5|NA|16|NA|TRBV5-1
TGCGCCAGCAGCTTGGAAGGGGCAGGGCTGGCAGAGACCCAGTACTTC
CASSLEGAGLAETQYF
>TRBJ1-2|NA|14|TRBD1|TRBV14
TGTGCCAGCAGCCAAGATGACAGGGTCCCCGGCTACACCTTC
CASSQDDRVPGYTF
>TRBJ2-3|NA|14|NA|TRBV6-2/TRBV6-3
TGTGCCAGCAGTGTGGGGCCAAACACAGATACGCAGTATTTT
CASSVGPNTDTQYF
>TRBJ2-7|NA|16|TRBD2|TRBV19
TGTGCCAGTAGAGGGGGGGCTAGCGGGAGGGCCGGAGAGCAGTACTTC
CASRGGASGRAGEQYF
>TRBJ1-5|NA|13|NA|TRBV4-3
TGCGCCAGCAGCCAAGACAGGGGCCAGCCCCAGCATTTT
CASSQDRGQPQHF
>TRBJ1-1|NA|16|NA|TRBV3-1/TRBV3-2
TGTGCCAGCAGCCCCGGGGAGGTTGCAGGGAACACTGAAGCTTTCTTT
CASSPGEVAGNTEAFF
>TRBJ2-5|NA|14|NA|TRBV29-1
TGCAGCGTGGGAAATGGGGGCTCCCTCGAGACCCAGTACTTC
CSVGNGGSLETQYF
>TRBJ1-6|NA|14|NA|TRBV21-1
TGTGCCAGCAGCAGAAAGGACAGGAATTCACCCCTCCACTTT
CASSRKDRNSPLHF
>TRBJ2-3|NA|16|TRBD2|TRBV3-1/TRBV3-2
TGTGCCAGCAGCCTTGGAGGCGGGAGGAGGGGAGATACGCAGTATTTT
CASSLGGGRRGDTQYF
>TRBJ1-3|NA|16|TRBD1|TRBV3-1/TRBV3-2
TGTGCCAGCAGCCAACGACAGGGGCTCTCTGGAAACACCATATATTTT
CASSQRQGLSGNTIYF